This T cell receptor beta chain comes out of a study of radiation and T cells in renal cell carcinoma. Findings and limits, study-wide: Baseline intratumoral clonotype presence is unknown without pretreatment biopsies. Top tumor clonotypes rose in blood 2 weeks post-radiation, then contracted.

Using immunoSEQ multiplex PCR, the repertoire was profiled, and TCRdb retains in-frame clones only, with some absent. The data show approximately 90,000 clones, 70% to 90% seen once. Turning to this clone: Its antigen is not identified.

As for time point: baseline pretreatment blood. Treatment described: 15 Gy SBRT to primary tumor, nephrectomy 4 weeks later. Blood was sampled at baseline, 2 weeks and 4 weeks after SBRT. Clear cell pathology was present in this patient's renal cell carcinoma. This TCR came from a man aged 45-65 years with renal cell carcinoma. The source material was blood, sampled from a patient whose treatment included radiotherapy and nephrectomy.

CDR3 protein: CASSPSTVGDEQYF. The CDR3 DNA reads as TGTGCCAGCTCACCATCAACAGTTGGGGACGAGCAGTACTTC. The rearrangement links TRBV18 to TRBJ2-7; no clear D. V was clipped by 2 bases and J by 5 bases, with 13 bases between them. The V gene's germline CDR1 is KGHSH and CDR2 LQKENI. The CDR3 has 14 residues.